This TCR beta chain was captured in a study of blood T cell repertoires in COVID-19 (dated by TCRdb to about 2020). Regarding the complete study: Samples from collaborators originated in the United States, Italy and Spain and spanned both the acute and convalescent phases of COVID-19. The material from the prospective study consisted of cDNA or gDNA derived from T cells, B-cell-depleted T cells, or PBMCs. Subjects who had been exposed to COVID-19, were actively infected with it, or had recovered from it provided the deeply sampled blood TCRbeta repertoires that made up the dataset. A freely available public database, intended as a resource for researchers studying the immune response to SARS-CoV-2, is where the repertoires were released. The samples were drawn from the first 160 participants of the ongoing ImmuneRACE study and from 950 to 1,500 subjects provided by 6 global collaborators. A de-identified subject ID, COVID-19 status, age in years and sex were almost always included in the sample metadata. Where HLA class I and class II types were available, the types were taken from metadata supplied by the sample provider, not from assay-based typing. Paper-wide results and their limitations: The amount of clinical and demographic metadata varied by source and participant and was provided uncurated.

Samples from volunteer blood donors who had recovered from COVID-19 were contributed by a second Seattle source. Whole blood was collected in K2EDTA tubes by collaborating institutions according to the institutions' own protocols. For TCRbeta analysis, collaborators shipped samples as frozen whole blood, isolated PBMCs, or DNA extracted from either of those sample types. TCRbeta CDR3 regions were amplified from genomic DNA using the immunoSEQ Assay, a bias-controlled multiplex PCR. As for the original processing: Within the assay, amplification of reference gene primers was used to estimate how many nucleated cells each sample contained. To quantify the absolute abundance of each unique TCRbeta CDR3 rearrangement, sequence reads were collapsed and filtered. For each sample, productive Simpson clonality was calculated as the square root of Simpson's diversity index over productive rearrangements. TCRdb limited this immuneACCESS table to in-frame rearrangements with V and J called. A share of clones is missing; checked studies link under half to unresolved V genes, and the rest is unexplained. The V and J calls and clone size were taken over from that table, and D and trimming were inferred from the DNA. The sample table records roughly 240,000 clones; 75% to 90% of these occur just once. Over 4.5% of the sample is taken by the ten largest.

Notes on this clone: This receptor's antigen is unknown. No base quality values were provided; no much bigger clone lies one nucleotide off.

The CDR3 spans 13 residues, from the cysteine through the phenylalanine. Kept here is only the CDR3 DNA, which spans 39 bases and is read in frame from base 1. CDR1 is given as SEHNR and CDR2 as FQNEAQ, both from the germline V gene (reference sequence). Trimming takes 5 bases from V and 5 bases from J, and the germline ends sit 10 bases apart. Rearrangement joined TRBV7-9 to TRBJ2-4; confidence is insufficient to name the D gene. This TCR derives from a man aged 55 to 70 who had recovered from COVID-19. Sequencing was performed on peripheral blood. The CDR3 amino acid sequence is: CASSPPAENIQYF. Here is the DNA: TGTGCCAGCAGCCCCCCCGCGGAAAACATTCAGTACTTC.